The sequence of this TCR beta chain was determined in a study of cytomegalovirus exposure and HLA in healthy donors (dated by TCRdb to about 2017). The study in broad terms: In an earlier analysis of 550 to 750 of the donors, less than 350 Gb of sequence data and some 120 million unique TCR beta sequences from approximately 180 million T cells were reported. Around 320 gigabases of sequencing data and 70 million to 85 million unique TCR sequences were included in an early release covering 550 to 650 HLA-typed donors. Among the roughly 390 genotyped donors, about 83% belonged to the genetic ancestry cluster associated with self-reported Caucasian donors. The aim of the study was to test whether cataloging public T cell receptors could identify signatures of past pathogen exposure. The T cell repertoires of around 730 subjects were profiled by immunosequencing and related to cytomegalovirus serostatus. A separate validation cohort of 100 to 150 different subjects was used in addition to the 666-subject first cohort. The study combined high-throughput TCR immunosequencing, statistical association of individual TCRs with disease status, and machine learning to predict cytomegalovirus infection status. In a later analysis, previously published TCR beta repertoires from roughly 710 donors were re-analyzed and high-resolution HLA genotyping was added so that TCR occurrence patterns could be studied. The later analysis used no new phenotypic data to find candidate immune exposures, relying instead on TCR beta sequences and their occurrence across donors. In an earlier analysis of several hundred of the donors, high-throughput TCR beta sequencing was used to judge whether each TCR beta V gene segment behaved as functional or pseudogenic. Donor age, sex, ethnicity and CMV serostatus were collected together with the repertoire data. Genome-wide SNP genotypes for about 60% of the roughly 670 donors were used in a later genetic analysis, which treated that subset as a discovery cohort. Every repertoire in the discovery cohort had been generated on one and the same sequencing platform. HLA typing included class I and class II loci at four-digit resolution. Typing coverage differed by locus: A, B, C, DRB1 and DQB1 were typed in about 629-640 donors, DQA1 in roughly 500, DPA1 in 600 to 610, and DPB1 in around 490. A handful of DR-DQ haplotypes were handled as single units for association and clustering because linkage in the cohort was strong. Among over 350 genotyped donors of the cohort, an average of roughly 240,000 unique TCR beta nucleotide sequences were sequenced per donor, 15% to 20% of them non-productive. What the work shows at the level of the full study, not this receptor alone: Around 16 rarely observed V segments, including chromosome 9 orphons, were excluded from the earlier analysis of several hundred of the donors because counts were too low. Most TCR sequences were seen in very few donors, while some public TCRs were found in many individuals. The authors suggested that the approach could potentially be extended to other disease states and immunological phenotypes. Correlated functional status among segregating V segments might be attributable to linkage disequilibrium, but an unknown experimental factor could not be ruled out. Broadly in line with IMGT annotations, most TCR beta V segments showed up in productive rearrangements about 87% or about 30% of the time in an earlier analysis of under 700 of the donors. A further reported finding was that TCR beta sequences accurately predicted the HLA-A and HLA-B alleles for most subjects in the first cohort. For the cohort, immune exposure information was limited to CMV serostatus. In a later genetic analysis, a missense DCLRE1C variant was associated with V-gene and J-gene trimming of TCR beta chains, and the association was replicated in an independent cohort. The presence/absence analyses assumed that sequencing depth was roughly uniform across donors, and that assumption may not be true. Most CMV-associated TCR beta chains appeared to be HLA-restricted in a later analysis, and the HLA associations seemed to be driven largely by CMV exposure. A cluster of highly shared sequence variants was judged likely to be a technical artifact of the sequencing pipeline. Because HLA typing was unavailable for some donors at each locus, only the typed subset was used in association tests. In a later analysis, TCR association rates were found to vary across HLA loci, with the most associated TCRs seen for DRB1 alleles and the fewest for HLA-C alleles. According to a later genetic analysis, donors in an Asian-associated ancestry cluster had fewer N-insertions in productive TCRs than the roughly 670-donor mean. Compared with equally common non-associated chains, HLA-associated TCR beta chains in a later analysis were more clonally expanded and had lower generation probabilities. In both the original and validation cohorts, the classifier was reported to diagnose cytomegalovirus status with high specificity and sensitivity. In vitro tests confirmed that a few of the cytomegalovirus-associated TCR beta chains recognize cytomegalovirus antigens. When HLA alleles, especially DR and DQ, strongly co-occurred, attributing TCR associations to individual alleles was difficult. The 87-base-pair reads could not distinguish some IMGT-functional V segments, including TRBV6-2 and TRBV6-3, so those segments were excluded. Only TCR beta chains were sequenced in this cohort, and the absence of alpha or paired-chain data limited detectable features. In a later analysis, 15,000 to 20,000 TCR beta sequences were associated with specific HLA alleles at a false discovery rate of 0.05. The study listed 150 to 200 TCR beta chains as associated with cytomegalovirus. In a later analysis, several top co-occurrence clusters were reported to appear linked to parvovirus B19, influenza, CMV and Epstein-Barr virus.

The cohort was made up of several hundred healthy bone marrow donors. All cohort members were sampled while nominally healthy, although unrecorded immune exposures were likely present. The donor tested CMV seronegative, placing the donor among the approximately 400 seronegative members of the cohort. Each donor provided a peripheral blood sample, and peripheral blood mononuclear cells were used for TCR beta sequencing. Genomic DNA was extracted from the blood cell samples with the Qiagen DNeasy Blood Extraction Kit. The library relied on the immunoSEQ multiplex PCR assay. For the multiplex PCR, a mixture combining 60 forward primers for TCR Vbeta segments and 13 reverse primers for TCR Jbeta segments was used. Amplification of the CDR3 region of rearranged TCR beta genes was performed with a multiplex PCR assay on genomic DNA. Amplified TCR beta libraries were sequenced as 87-base-pair reads on the Illumina HiSeq System. The paper's data handling went like this. A later analysis counted some 74 million unique TCR beta chains across the approximately 700 repertoires, and some 11 million of these chains were shared by at least two donors. To remove PCR and sequencing errors, raw reads were error-corrected and collapsed into unique sequences using a nearest-neighbor algorithm that merged closely related sequences. V, D and J gene segments were assigned by aligning CDR3 sequences to IMGT reference sequences. Each retained sequence needed at least a six-nucleotide match to both a V gene segment and a J gene segment. A rearrangement counted as productive if the CDR3 had no stop codons and remained in frame with V and J, and every other rearrangement counted as non-productive. Following IMGT convention, CDR3 was defined as the stretch from the second conserved V-encoded cysteine to the conserved J-encoded phenylalanine. The earlier analysis of some 600 of the donors excluded sequences that lacked an unambiguous match to a single V gene segment. An earlier analysis of a few hundred of the donors classified V segments as functional when productive rearrangements were above 56.7% and as segregating when the standard deviation between donors was above 5%. To diagnose cytomegalovirus status from the catalog of TCR beta chain sequences, a statistical classification framework was built. A later analysis assigned V and J genes by comparing TCR nucleotide sequences with IMGT/GENE-DB human TR gene sequences. Using the TCRdist pipeline, a later analysis assigned CDR3 sequences along with most-parsimonious VDJ recombination scenarios. In a later analysis, each TCR beta chain was defined by its CDR3 amino acid sequence together with its V-gene family, and reads lacking a unique V-gene family were excluded. To address suspected cross-contamination and a sequencing artifact, a later analysis removed a few hundred highly shared, low-generation-probability nucleotide sequences. In a later analysis, a clonal expansion index for each public chain was calculated from normalized within-repertoire ranks of inferred template counts. A later analysis computed generation probabilities with a VDJ recombination model fitted to out-of-frame rearrangements, and checked the results against IGoR. In a later analysis, TCR-TCR, TCR-HLA and TCR-CMV co-occurrence was scored with hypergeometric tests, and a repertoire-size bias correction was applied to TCR pairs. To estimate false discovery rates, a later analysis permuted the HLA or CMV assignments 20 times. In a later analysis, co-occurring TCRs were grouped using DBSCAN, and TCRdist sequence similarity was added for clustering within HLA-allele-positive subsets. For co-occurrence clustering, repertoires with fewer than 30,000 or more than 120,000 public chains were excluded, along with roughly 5 repertoires with anomalous nucleotide sharing. TCRdb holds this immuneACCESS table with in-frame rearrangements only. Some clones are missing; in checked studies, unresolved V genes explain under half, and the rest has no known cause. Clone size and V and J calls were adopted from that table, with D and trimming inferred from the DNA. The sample data list 200,000 or so clones, and roughly 84% of these were observed just once. Jointly, the top ten make up over 0.2% of the sample.

Worth noting for this clone: No cognate antigen has been identified for it. Base qualities are not recorded, but no much larger clone differs from it by a single base.

V was cut back by 3 bases and J by 7 bases, leaving a gap of 15 bases between them. The CDR3 numbers 15 residues from cysteine through phenylalanine. The retained sequence is limited to the CDR3, 45 bases, with the frame set at the first base. CDR1 and CDR2 (MNHNS, SASEGT) derive from the germline V gene. The sequencing sample was made of PBMCs. The origin of this receptor is a girl in the first two years of life in good health and CMV-seronegative. The receptor chain draws on TRBV6-1 and TRBJ2-2, with TRBD2 perhaps the D gene, on 6 matching bases. The CDR3 protein: CASSDNWGGFGELFF. The DNA reads as follows: TGTGCCAGCAGTGACAACTGGGGAGGCTTCGGGGAGCTGTTTTTT.